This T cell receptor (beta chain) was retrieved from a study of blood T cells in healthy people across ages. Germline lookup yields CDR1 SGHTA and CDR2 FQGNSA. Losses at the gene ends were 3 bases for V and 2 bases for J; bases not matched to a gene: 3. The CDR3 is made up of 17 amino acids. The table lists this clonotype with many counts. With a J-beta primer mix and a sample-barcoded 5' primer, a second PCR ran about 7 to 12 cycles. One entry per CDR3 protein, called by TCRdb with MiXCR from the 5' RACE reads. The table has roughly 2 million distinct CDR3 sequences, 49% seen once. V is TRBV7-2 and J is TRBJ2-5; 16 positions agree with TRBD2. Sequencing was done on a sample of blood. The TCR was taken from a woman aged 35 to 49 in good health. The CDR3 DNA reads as TGTGCCAGCAGCTTTCCGGGACTAGCGGGGGGGCAAGAGACCCAGTACTTC. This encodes CASSFPGLAGGQETQYF.